The present T cell receptor (beta chain) was sequenced within a study of EBV T-cell therapy then PD-1 blockade in nasopharyngeal carcinoma. Germline V gene lookup returns CDR1 MNHNS and CDR2 SASEGT. Trimming pared 4 bases from V and 2 bases from J, leaving 15 bases between. This CDR3 region has 16 residues. On this clone: The antigen is not known.

Treatment of the sample: AdE1-LMPpoly-expanded autologous EBV-specific T-cell therapy followed by anti-PD-1 nivolumab. Clones were read by immunoSEQ multiplex PCR, and TCRdb kept only the in-frame ones, dropping some. The table shows about 22,000 clones, with over 65% occurring only once. This clonotype was sampled from a man in his forties with nasopharyngeal carcinoma. The chain has TRBV6-1 and TRBJ1-5; D is perhaps TRBD1 (5 bases). The sample was CD8+ T cells from blood, taken at day -245 from a patient whose treatment included autologous EBV-specific T cells and nivolumab. In nucleotides, the CDR3 is TGTGCCAGCAGTGTCCTCAGGGCTATGGGCAATCAGCCCCAGCATTTT. This sequence encodes CASSVLRAMGNQPQHF.